This TCR beta chain was found in a study of blood T cells in healthy people across ages. Combining a sample-barcoded 5' primer with a J-beta primer mix, a second PCR ran for roughly 7 to 12 cycles. TCRdb re-called the 5' RACE reads through MiXCR, storing one row per CDR3 protein. The sample lists 550,000 to 650,000 distinct CDR3 sequences; about a quarter were seen once. This clonotype was observed a few times. Healthy Caucasians from Russia aged about 6 to 100 served as donors. The V gene's germline CDR1 is SQVTM and CDR2 ANQGSEA. Trimming removed 4 bases from V and 4 bases from J; junction bases left unmatched: 10. The length of the CDR3 is 16 residues. This sample also appeared in a second study, on T cells of mothers and their children. That publication notes: Samples were obtained from a few healthy Caucasian mothers and their six children.

The sample taken for sequencing was blood. The V and J genes are TRBV29-1 and TRBJ2-5, with 12 bases identical to TRBD2. This clonotype was obtained from a boy aged 2-15 years in good health. The CDR3 reads CSVALRLAGVGETQYF. The CDR3 region has the DNA TGCAGCGTTGCCCTCCGACTAGCGGGAGTTGGAGAGACCCAGTACTTC.